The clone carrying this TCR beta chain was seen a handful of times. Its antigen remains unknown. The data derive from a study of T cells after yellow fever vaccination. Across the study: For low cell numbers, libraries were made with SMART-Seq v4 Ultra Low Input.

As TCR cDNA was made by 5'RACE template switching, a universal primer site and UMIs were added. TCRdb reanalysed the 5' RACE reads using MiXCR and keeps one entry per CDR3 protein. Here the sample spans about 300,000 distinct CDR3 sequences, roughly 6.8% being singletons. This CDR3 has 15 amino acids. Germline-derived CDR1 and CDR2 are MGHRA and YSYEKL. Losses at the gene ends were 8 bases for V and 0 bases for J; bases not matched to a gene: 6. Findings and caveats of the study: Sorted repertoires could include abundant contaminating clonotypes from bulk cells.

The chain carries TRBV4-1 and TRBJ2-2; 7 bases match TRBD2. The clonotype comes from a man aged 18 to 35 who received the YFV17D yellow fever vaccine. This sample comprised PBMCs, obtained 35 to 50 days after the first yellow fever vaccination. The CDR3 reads CASSPGLANTGELFF. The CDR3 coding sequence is TGCGCCAGCTCCCCCGGACTAGCGAACACCGGGGAGCTGTTTTTT.